This T cell receptor beta chain appears in the sequencing data of a study of Ad26.COV2.S vaccination and SARS-CoV-2 variants. Study results and caveats: The placebo group had lower spike-specific TCR breadth than the vaccine recipients did. From the TCR breadth and depth analyses, total T cell responses may have been underestimated. The breadth of spike-specific CD8+ and CD4+ T cell responses after vaccination was reportedly substantial.

Here immunoSEQ multiplex PCR was the method, and the copy in TCRdb shows in-frame clones only, minus some. The repertoire holds roughly 380,000 clones, with about 90% as singletons. In regard to this clone: The antigen remains unidentified.

The TCR sequence derives from a human donor who had recovered from COVID-19. This specimen was peripheral blood, taken after recovery from COVID-19.

CDR3 region: CASSYGQGLAKNIQYF. The DNA for the CDR3 is TGCGCCAGCAGCTACGGACAGGGCTTAGCCAAAAACATTCAGTACTTC. The chain joins TRBV5-1 to TRBJ2-4; TRBD1 agrees at 8 bases. Trimming took 3 bases from V and 0 from J; bases not matched to a gene: 5. Germline V gives CDR1 SGHRS, CDR2 YFSETQ. The CDR3 sequence is 16 residues long. Using reference TRBV5-1 and TRBJ2-4 for the parts outside the CDR3, the full variable domain is KAGVTQTPRYLIKTRGQQVTLSCSPISGHRSVSWYQQTPGQGLQFLFEYFSETQRNKGNFPGRFSGRQFSNSRSEMNVSTLELGDSALYLCASSYGQGLAKNIQYFGAGTRLSVL.